The next 9 T cell receptor beta chains were all read from a single sample in a study of blood T cell repertoires in COVID-19. Sequenced by immunoSEQ multiplex PCR; TCRdb stores in-frame clones only, minus some. The top ten clones hold roughly 8.7% of a sample with tens of thousands of clones, roughly 78% of them seen once. Sequenced sample: peripheral blood. The origin of the receptors is a woman aged 80 or older with acute or convalescent COVID-19.

The genes are TRBV5-1 and TRBJ2-3; 9 bases fit TRBD1. This CDR3 spans 14 amino acids. Germline V CDR1 and CDR2: SGHRS, YFSETQ. Germline trimming cut 5 bases from V and 3 bases from J; bases unmatched to any gene: 4. This CDR3 is CASRLTGGTDTQYF. In DNA, the CDR3 is TGCGCCAGCAGGTTGACAGGGGGGACAGATACGCAGTATTTT.

The J gene is TRBJ2-7, the V gene TRBV7-8, with 7 bases that match TRBD2. V was clipped by 5 bases and J by 2 bases; unmatched bases: 9. Germline CDR1 reads SGHVS; CDR2 reads FQNEAQ. This CDR3 region has 15 residues. The CDR3 loop is CASSPFRAGAYEQYF. The CDR3 DNA reads as TGTGCCAGCAGCCCGTTTAGGGCGGGAGCCTACGAGCAGTACTTC.

This sequence joins TRBV28 and TRBJ2-7; D gene unclear. Germline CDR1 reads MDHEN; CDR2 reads SYDVKM. With 5 bases removed from V and 3 bases from J, the gap between germline ends came to 20 bases. This CDR3 is 16 amino acids long. CDR3 sequence reads: CASSPPYTHYLYEQYF. The DNA of the CDR3 is TGTGCCAGCAGTCCTCCCTACACCCACTACCTCTACGAGCAGTACTTC.

The gene calls are TRBV28 and TRBJ2-7; 8 bases agree with TRBD1. This CDR3 is built from 13 residues. Germline-derived CDR1 and CDR2 are MDHEN and SYDVKM. Trimming at V came to 5 bases and at J to 4 bases, leaving 4 bases not matched to a gene. The CDR3 reads CASSKQGVYEQYF. The CDR3 DNA reads as TGTGCCAGCAGTAAACAGGGGGTGTACGAGCAGTACTTC. The full variable domain, rest sourced from reference TRBV28 and TRBJ2-7, is DVKVTQSSRYLVKRTGEKVFLECVQDMDHENMFWYRQDPGLGLRLIYFSYDVKMKEKGDIPEGYSVSREKKERFSLILESASTNQTSMYLCASSKQGVYEQYFGPGTRLTVT.

The V gene is TRBV7-7, the J gene TRBJ2-3; 7 bases align to TRBD2. Unmatched junction bases numbered 3, after V lost 4 bases and J lost 2 bases. CDR3 length: 14 residues. Germline CDR1 SSHAT, CDR2 FNYEAQ (reference sequence). The CDR3 DNA sequence: TGTGCCAGCAGCTCGCTAGCGGCCACAGATACGCAGTATTTT. It specifies CASSSLAATDTQYF.

This sequence joins TRBV27 and TRBJ2-4, with a possible D match to TRBD1 (5 bases). This CDR3 is 15 amino acids long. V lost 4 bases and J lost 1, with 11 bases in between. Looked up from germline, CDR1 is MNHEY and CDR2 is SMNVEV (reference sequence). CDR3 nucleotides: TGTGCCAGCAGTTCATTGGGGCCGGCCAAAAACATTCAGTACTTC. Translated, it gives CASSSLGPAKNIQYF.

The chain carries TRBV2 and TRBJ1-6, with 7 bases fitting TRBD1. Germline CDR1 reads SNHLY; CDR2 reads FYNNEI. Unmatched junction bases numbered 8, after V lost 6 bases and J lost 9 bases. CDR3 length: 14 residues. In DNA, the CDR3 is TGTGCCAGCAGCCGGACAGGTGAAGGTTCACCCCTCCACTTT. Residues: CASSRTGEGSPLHF.

J is TRBJ2-7 and V is TRBV28; D possibly corresponds to TRBD2 (6 bases). The CDR3 is made up of 13 amino acids. The V end was cut by 6 bases, the J end by 2 bases, with 11 bases between. Germline assignment: CDR1 MDHEN and CDR2 SYDVKM. The chain's CDR3 is CASRGGPAYEQYF. DNA for the CDR3: TGTGCCAGCAGGGGGGGACCGGCCTACGAGCAGTACTTC.

This chain joins TRBV3-1 (or the pseudogene TRBV3-2) and TRBJ1-1; maybe TRBD1 (6 bases). Trimming removed 7 bases at V and 1 base at J, with 10 bases between. This CDR3 region has 13 residues. CDR1 LGHDT and CDR2 YNNKEL come from the germline V gene (reference sequence). The chain's CDR3 is CASKRGQNTEAFF. DNA of the CDR3: TGTGCCAGCAAGAGGGGACAGAACACTGAAGCTTTCTTT.